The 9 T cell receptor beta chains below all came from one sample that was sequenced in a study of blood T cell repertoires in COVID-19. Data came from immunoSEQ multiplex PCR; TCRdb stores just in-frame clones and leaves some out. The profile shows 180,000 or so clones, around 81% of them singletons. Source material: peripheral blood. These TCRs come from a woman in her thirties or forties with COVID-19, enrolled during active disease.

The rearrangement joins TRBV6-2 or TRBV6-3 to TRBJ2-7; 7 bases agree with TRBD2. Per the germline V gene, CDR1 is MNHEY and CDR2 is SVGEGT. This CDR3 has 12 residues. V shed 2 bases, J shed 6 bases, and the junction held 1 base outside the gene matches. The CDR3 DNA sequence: TGTGCCAGCAGTTACACGGGAGGCGAGCAGTACTTC. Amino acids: CASSYTGGEQYF.

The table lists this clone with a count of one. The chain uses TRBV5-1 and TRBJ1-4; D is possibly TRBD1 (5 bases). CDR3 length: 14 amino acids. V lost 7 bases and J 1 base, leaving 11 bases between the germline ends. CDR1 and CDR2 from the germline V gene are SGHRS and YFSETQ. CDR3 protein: CASRSGQTNEKLFF. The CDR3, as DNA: TGCGCCAGCCGGTCCGGACAAACTAATGAAAAACTGTTTTTT.

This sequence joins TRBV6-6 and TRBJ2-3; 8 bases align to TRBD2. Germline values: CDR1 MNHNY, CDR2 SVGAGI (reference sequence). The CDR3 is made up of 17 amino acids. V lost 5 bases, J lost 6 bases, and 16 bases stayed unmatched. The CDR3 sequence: CASSPFGAGEPRDTQYF. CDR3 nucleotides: TGTGCCAGCAGTCCCTTTGGAGCGGGGGAACCCCGGGATACGCAGTATTTT.

The CDR3 DNA sequence: TGTGCCATCAGTTCAGGGGGCCAAGAGACCCAGTACTTC. Translating gives CAISSGGQETQYF. The rearrangement joins TRBV10-3 to TRBJ2-5; 7 bases line up with TRBD1. This CDR3 has 13 amino acids. J lost 1 base, V lost 5 bases, and 1 base had no gene match. Germline assignment: CDR1 ENHRY and CDR2 SYGVKD.

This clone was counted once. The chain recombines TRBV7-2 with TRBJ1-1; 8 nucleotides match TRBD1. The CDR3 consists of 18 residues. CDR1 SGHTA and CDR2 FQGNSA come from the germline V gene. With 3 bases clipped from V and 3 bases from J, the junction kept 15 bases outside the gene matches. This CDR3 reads CASSLDRAVGWGDTEAFF. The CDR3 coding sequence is TGTGCCAGCAGCTTGGACAGGGCCGTAGGGTGGGGGGACACTGAAGCTTTCTTT.

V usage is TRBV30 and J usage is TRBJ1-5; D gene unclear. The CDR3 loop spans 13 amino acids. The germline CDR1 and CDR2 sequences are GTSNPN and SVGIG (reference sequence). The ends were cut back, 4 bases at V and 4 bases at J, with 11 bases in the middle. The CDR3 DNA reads TGTGCCTGGAACCTCGCGGGGAATCAGCCCCAGCATTTT. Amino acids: CAWNLAGNQPQHF.

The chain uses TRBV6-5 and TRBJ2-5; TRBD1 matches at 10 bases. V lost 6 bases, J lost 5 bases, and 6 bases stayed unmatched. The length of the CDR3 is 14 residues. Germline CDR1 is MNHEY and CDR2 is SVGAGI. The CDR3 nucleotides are TGTGCCAGCAGCGACAGGGGGCGAGGGGAGACCCAGTACTTC. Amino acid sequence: CASSDRGRGETQYF.

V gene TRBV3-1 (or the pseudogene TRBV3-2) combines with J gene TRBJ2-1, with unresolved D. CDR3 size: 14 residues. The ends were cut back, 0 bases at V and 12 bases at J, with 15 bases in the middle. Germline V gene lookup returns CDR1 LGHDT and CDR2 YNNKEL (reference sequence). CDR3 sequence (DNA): TGTGCCAGCAGCCAAGATCTCGTAGCTTCCGTGCAGTTCTTC. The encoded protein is CASSQDLVASVQFF.

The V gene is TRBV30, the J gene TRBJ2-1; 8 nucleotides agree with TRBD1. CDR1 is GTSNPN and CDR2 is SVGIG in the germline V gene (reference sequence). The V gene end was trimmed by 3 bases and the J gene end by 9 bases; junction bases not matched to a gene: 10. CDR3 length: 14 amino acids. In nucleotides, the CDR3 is TGTGCCTGGAGAAGGAAACAGGGGGTAATTGAGCAGTTCTTC. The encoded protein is CAWRRKQGVIEQFF. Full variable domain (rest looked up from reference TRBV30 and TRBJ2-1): SQTIHQWPATLVQPVGSPLSLECTVEGTSNPNLYWYRQAAGRGLQLLFYSVGIGQISSEVPQNLSASRPQDRQFILSSKKLLLSDSGFYLCAWRRKQGVIEQFFGPGTRLTVL.